The clone carrying this T cell receptor beta chain was observed a single time. Sequenced by immunoSEQ multiplex PCR; TCRdb stores in-frame clones only, minus some. The sample gives about 130,000 clones, 75% to 95% of which show up once; around 2.5% is in the top ten. This sample is drawn from a study of control samples from healthy donors and cancer patients. This CDR3 comprises 16 residues. Trimming cost V 8 bases and J 7 bases, with 24 bases left between them. Germline CDR1 reads KGHSH; CDR2 reads LQKENI. The V and J genes are TRBV18 and TRBJ2-1, with TRBD2 as a possible D gene (6 bases). The clonotype was recovered from a middle-aged man in good health. The sequenced material came from blood. The CDR3: CASPTIGNFGGNEQFF. For the CDR3, the DNA is TGTGCCAGCCCCACGATAGGTAATTTTGGAGGGAATGAGCAGTTCTTC.